This TCR beta chain was captured by sequencing in a study of human T cells and chemical hapten exposure. TCRdb reprocessed the RACE reads via MiXCR and lists one record per CDR3 protein. The sample includes 380,000 or so distinct CDR3 sequences, around 5.5% of them seen just once. This clonotype was seen ten or more times. Time point of the sample: pre-sensitization, week 0. The sample's treatment: therapeutic diphenylcyclopropenone sensitization with weekly scalp DPC. The germline V gene has CDR1 MDHEN and CDR2 SYDVKM. V lost 5 bases and J lost 7, with 12 bases in between. The length of the CDR3 is 14 residues.

The source was whole blood, collected in connection with sensitization to the hapten diphenylcyclopropenone (DPC). The origin of this receptor is a woman aged 18-29 years with alopecia areata. Some clones in this sample may be carry-over from other donors' samples. This chain uses TRBV28 with TRBJ1-6; possibly TRBD1 for D (5 bases). In nucleotides, the CDR3 is TGTGCCAGCAGTCCTCCGGGGCCGAATTCACCCCTCCACTTT. Protein sequence: CASSPPGPNSPLHF.